This TCR beta chain derives from a study of Ad26.COV2.S vaccination and SARS-CoV-2 variants. Findings and limits, study-wide: Vaccine and placebo recipients had comparable breadth of non-spike TCRs.

The treatment denotes: around 19 received Ad26.COV2.S at low or high dose, single or two shots; a few received placebo; per-sample allocation not given. Collection of samples fell on day 63 after the first vaccine or placebo injection. The vaccine antigen was prefusion-stabilized Wuhan SARS-CoV-2 spike. Profiling relied on immunoSEQ multiplex PCR, and the TCRdb table lists in-frame clones only, not all of them. This repertoire shows roughly 350,000 clones, 80% to 90% found once; its top ten account for approximately 4.5%. The CDR3 spans 13 residues. Germline lookup yields CDR1 ENHRY and CDR2 SYGVKD. V trimming: 6 bases; J trimming: 4 bases; junction bases outside the gene matches: 6. With respect to this clone: Its antigen is not identified.

This sequence originates from a person between 18 and 65 years old who received the Ad26.COV2.S COVID-19 vaccine or a placebo. The starting material was peripheral blood, obtained in a trial of Ad26.COV2.S vaccine versus placebo. V usage is TRBV10-3 and J usage is TRBJ2-7, with TRBD1 matching over 7 bases. In DNA, the CDR3 is TGTGCCATCAGCGAGGGGGCGCGGTACGAGCAGTACTTC. It encodes CAISEGARYEQYF.